This record looks at one TCR beta chain sequence and its context. This sample is drawn from a study of blood T cells in healthy people across ages. Germline-derived CDR1 and CDR2 are MDHEN and SYDVKM. The CDR3 totals 14 residues. Trimming at V came to 5 bases and at J to 7 bases, leaving 10 bases not matched to a gene. A J-beta primer mix and a sample-barcoded 5' primer were used in a second PCR of roughly 6 to 12 cycles. MiXCR, run by TCRdb on the 5' RACE reads, gives a single entry per CDR3 protein. The sample shows 1.5 million to 2 million distinct CDR3 sequences, approximately 50% of them seen only once.

Sequencing input: blood. The V gene is TRBV28, the J gene TRBJ2-5; 7 positions match TRBD1. This TCR was sampled from a woman aged 40-49 years in good health. CDR3 DNA sequence: TGTGCCAGCAGTCCGACAGGGTGGGGCGGGACCCAGTACTTC. Translated: CASSPTGWGGTQYF.